These 24 T cell receptor beta chains were sequenced from one sample in a study of blood T cell repertoires in COVID-19. Some clones are missing from TCRdb's copy, which holds only in-frame ones; the method was immunoSEQ multiplex PCR. The sample records roughly 200,000 clones, 85% being singletons. The sequenced material came from PBMCs or T cells enriched from blood (not recorded which). All receptors come from a man in his forties who had recovered from COVID-19.

The rearrangement joins TRBV5-5 to TRBJ1-2; D is ambiguous. The length of the CDR3 is 12 residues. Germline CDR1 and CDR2: SGHKS and YYEKEE (reference sequence). The V gene lost 4 bases and the J gene lost 2 bases, with 6 bases spanning the gap. The DNA for the CDR3 is TGTGCCAGCAGCACTCTAAACTATGGCTACACCTTC. Residues: CASSTLNYGYTF.

The genes are TRBV2 and TRBJ2-4; 12 nucleotides align to TRBD2. V was clipped by 7 bases and J by 5 bases; unmatched bases: 9. The CDR3 spans 16 residues. Germline CDR1 SNHLY, CDR2 FYNNEI. The CDR3 protein is CASNVGRLAGENIQYF. The CDR3, as DNA: TGTGCCAGCAACGTGGGCAGACTAGCGGGAGAAAACATTCAGTACTTC.

The chain couples TRBV27 to TRBJ2-7; perhaps TRBD1 as D (6 bases). Trimming stripped 3 bases from V and 5 bases from J, with 14 bases between. This CDR3 contains 14 residues. The germline gives CDR1 MNHEY, CDR2 SMNVEV (reference sequence). As DNA, the CDR3 is TGTGCCAGCAGTTTCGGACAGCCCCCCAACGAGCAGTACTTC. It encodes CASSFGQPPNEQYF.

The chain joins TRBV6-2 or TRBV6-3 to TRBJ1-2; D is undetermined. The CDR3 length is 13 residues. CDR1 and CDR2 (germline): MNHEY, SVGEGT. V was shortened by 8 bases and J by 7 bases, with 17 bases between the two germline ends. The CDR3 loop is CASCPPGWSGYTF. CDR3 bases: TGTGCCAGCTGCCCCCCGGGATGGAGTGGCTACACCTTC.

This clone appeared a single time. This chain links TRBV7-6 with TRBJ2-7, with D possibly being TRBD2 (7 bases). The CDR3 sequence is 16 residues long. Trimming pared 5 bases from V and 2 bases from J, leaving 19 bases between. Germline V gene sequence: CDR1 SGHVS, CDR2 FNYEAQ. The CDR3 sequence is CASSPQGGGRTYEQYF. The CDR3 DNA reads as TGTGCCAGCAGCCCACAGGGCGGGGGCAGGACCTACGAGCAGTACTTC.

The rearrangement uses TRBV6-5 and TRBJ2-5; possible D gene TRBD1, 5 bases. CDR1 and CDR2 (germline): MNHEY, SVGAGI. Trimming cost V 6 bases and J 1 base, with 9 bases left between them. This CDR3 region has 13 residues. The CDR3 sequence: CASRSGIQETQYF. In DNA form, the CDR3 reads TGTGCCAGCAGATCAGGGATCCAAGAGACCCAGTACTTC.

The CDR3 protein is CASSFRFGTSETDTQYF. The DNA for the CDR3 is TGTGCCAGCAGTTTCCGGTTTGGGACTAGCGAGACAGATACGCAGTATTTT. The chain is built from TRBV28 and TRBJ2-3; 10 bases agree with TRBD2. V lost 3 bases, J lost 3 bases, and 9 bases stayed unmatched. Per germline, CDR1 MDHEN and CDR2 SYDVKM. CDR3 length: 17 residues.

This chain links TRBV5-6 with TRBJ2-7; D uncertain. CDR3 length: 15 residues. CDR1 SGHDT and CDR2 YYEEEE come from the germline V gene. The V gene lost 0 bases and the J gene lost 0 bases, with 10 bases spanning the gap. CDR3 loop: CASSLVGLLSYEQYF. CDR3 bases: TGTGCCAGCAGCTTGGTGGGCCTACTCTCCTACGAGCAGTACTTC.

This clone was counted a few times. The chain is built from TRBV9 and TRBJ2-7, with TRBD1 identical over 11 bases. The CDR3 covers 13 residues. With 7 bases clipped from V and 0 bases from J, the junction kept 0 bases outside the gene matches. Germline lookup yields CDR1 SGDLS and CDR2 YYNGEE. The chain's CDR3 is CASGTGGSYEQYF. Here the CDR3 DNA reads TGTGCCAGCGGGACAGGGGGCTCCTACGAGCAGTACTTC.

V usage is TRBV18 and J usage is TRBJ2-1, with 9 bases lining up with TRBD1. The CDR3 contains 16 residues. CDR1 is KGHSH and CDR2 is LQKENI in the germline V gene. Unmatched junction bases numbered 6, after V lost 3 bases and J lost 3 bases. Here the CDR3 DNA reads TGTGCCAGCTCACCCCGTACGACAGGGGGCTACAATGAGCAGTTCTTC. It is translated as CASSPRTTGGYNEQFF.

The rearrangement uses TRBV27 and TRBJ2-1, with 10 bases matching TRBD2. Unmatched junction bases numbered 7, after V lost 5 bases and J lost 0 bases. The CDR3 runs to 17 residues. Germline CDR1 and CDR2: MNHEY and SMNVEV (reference sequence). CDR3 bases: TGTGCCAGCAGTGTTATAGCGGGAGGTAGCTCCTACAATGAGCAGTTCTTC. Its protein product is CASSVIAGGSSYNEQFF.

The V and J genes are TRBV24-1 and TRBJ2-5, with 7 positions matching TRBD2. This CDR3 contains 17 residues. The V segment lost 4 bases and the J segment 4 bases; nucleotides outside the gene matches: 14. Per germline, CDR1 KGHDR and CDR2 SFDVKD. The CDR3, as DNA: TGTGCCACCAGTGACCCCCAGTTGGCGGGAGTTGGAGAGACCCAGTACTTC. Translated, it gives CATSDPQLAGVGETQYF.

CDR3 region: CATQGQGEHSPLHF. The CDR3 bases are TGCGCCACCCAGGGACAGGGGGAACATTCACCCCTCCACTTT. The rearrangement joins TRBV10-1 to TRBJ1-6; 11 nucleotides line up with TRBD1. The CDR3 covers 14 residues. Per germline, CDR1 WNHNN and CDR2 SYGVQD (reference sequence). V dropped 10 bases and J dropped 8; count of bases not matched to a gene: 7.

The chain joins TRBV11-3 to TRBJ2-5, with 14 positions matching TRBD2. Germline V gene sequence: CDR1 SGHNT, CDR2 YENEEA. Trimming cost V 5 bases and J 5 bases; bases outside gene matches: 13. CDR3 length: 18 amino acids. CDR3 DNA: TGTGCCAGCAGCGACGGGAAGGGACTAGCGGGAGAAGGGGAGACCCAGTACTTC. Amino acids: CASSDGKGLAGEGETQYF.

This chain links TRBV11-3 with TRBJ2-1, with D unclear. Looked up from germline, CDR1 is SGHNT and CDR2 is YENEEA. This CDR3 is 15 amino acids long. Trimming took off 5 bases at V and 5 bases at J, with 16 bases between the two ends. CDR3 coding DNA: TGTGCCAGCAGCGGGCAGGCCAAGACGAACAATGAGCAGTTCTTC. This sequence encodes CASSGQAKTNNEQFF.

The chain has TRBV19 and TRBJ1-5; a weak D match, TRBD1 (5 bases). The CDR3 loop spans 15 amino acids. The V gene lost 3 bases and the J gene lost 2 bases, with 11 bases spanning the gap. The germline gives CDR1 LNHDA, CDR2 SQIVND (reference sequence). The CDR3 region is CASSIWGVGNQPQHF. In nucleotides, the CDR3 is TGTGCCAGTAGTATCTGGGGGGTAGGCAATCAGCCCCAGCATTTT. The variable domain in full, with the rest retrieved from reference TRBV19 and TRBJ1-5, is DGGITQSPKYLFRKEGQNVTLSCEQNLNHDAMYWYRQDPGQGLRLIYYSQIVNDFQKGDIAEGYSVSREKKESFPLTVTSAQKNPTAFYLCASSIWGVGNQPQHFGDGTRLSIL.

The rearrangement uses TRBV13 and TRBJ2-1; 9 positions match TRBD2. This CDR3 is 16 amino acids long. The germline V gene has CDR1 PRHDT and CDR2 FYEKMQ (reference sequence). The J segment lost 13 bases and the V segment lost 0 bases, leaving 13 bases of the junction unmatched. The CDR3 region is CASSLGGTSFLDLQFF. The CDR3 DNA sequence: TGTGCCAGCAGCTTAGGCGGGACTAGCTTTTTGGACCTACAGTTCTTC.

This chain uses TRBV14 with TRBJ2-1; no reliable D call. The CDR3 length is 15 residues. V lost 4 bases, J lost 1 base, and 11 bases lay in between. The germline V gene encodes CDR1 SGHDN and CDR2 FVKESK. DNA of the CDR3: TGTGCCAGCAGCCCCCAGACTCGTTCCTACAATGAGCAGTTCTTC. It encodes CASSPQTRSYNEQFF.

The V call is TRBV5-1, the J call TRBJ1-2; 7 bases align to TRBD1. Trimming cost V 0 bases and J 7 bases; bases outside gene matches: 12. The length of the CDR3 is 16 residues. Germline loops: CDR1 SGHRS, CDR2 YFSETQ. The CDR3 spells CASSLGGITGAGGYTF. Written as DNA, the CDR3 is TGCGCCAGCAGCTTGGGGGGAATCACAGGGGCCGGTGGCTACACCTTC.

The table lists this clone with many counts. The chain joins TRBV7-8 to TRBJ1-1; D call uncertain. Trimming left V 0 bases short and J 5 bases short, with 13 bases between. Per the germline V gene, CDR1 is SGHVS and CDR2 is FQNEAQ. CDR3 length: 15 amino acids. The CDR3 reads CASSLALARRTEAFF. As DNA, the CDR3 is TGTGCCAGCAGCTTAGCGCTTGCAAGGCGGACTGAAGCTTTCTTT.

The V call is TRBV28, the J call TRBJ2-5; a possible D gene is TRBD2 (6 bases). V dropped 9 bases and J dropped 0 bases, with 23 bases sitting between them. This CDR3 is 17 amino acids long. CDR1 MDHEN and CDR2 SYDVKM come from the germline V gene. The CDR3 DNA reads TGTGCCAGTGGAGGCCGAACGGGAGAGTGGAACCAAGAGACCCAGTACTTC. Translation: CASGGRTGEWNQETQYF.

The V and J genes are TRBV19 and TRBJ2-2; D gene unclear. The CDR3 runs 13 residues. Trimming stripped 6 bases from V and 7 bases from J, with 12 bases between. CDR1 and CDR2 from the germline V gene are LNHDA and SQIVND (reference sequence). CDR3 region: CASSRVAVGELFF. Written as DNA, the CDR3 is TGTGCCAGTAGCCGCGTAGCCGTCGGGGAGCTGTTTTTT.

The V call is TRBV6-5, the J call TRBJ2-7, with D possibly TRBD2 on 5 matching bases. Trimming removed 0 bases at V and 4 bases at J, with 16 bases between. Germline loops: CDR1 MNHEY, CDR2 SVGAGI. The CDR3 length is 16 residues. CDR3 sequence reads: CASSYSSAKRGYEQYF. CDR3 DNA: TGTGCCAGCAGTTACTCGTCGGCCAAAAGAGGGTACGAGCAGTACTTC.

The rearrangement joins TRBV7-3 to TRBJ2-1; D is possibly TRBD2 (5 bases). The ends were cut back, 5 bases at V and 10 bases at J, with 15 bases in the middle. The germline gives CDR1 SGHTA, CDR2 FQGTGA. This CDR3 has 13 amino acids. DNA for the CDR3: TGTGCCAGCAGCCCTACGGAGAGGAGGGAGCAGTTCTTC. Translating gives CASSPTERREQFF.